The 18 T cell receptor gamma chains below come from one sample, sequenced in a study of human gamma delta and Vdelta1 T cells. TCRdb applied CATT to the PCR reads for clone calling. The table shows some 8,500 gamma-chain clones, with 45% to 55% occurring only once. For these receptors, no antigen is known. The sequencing input was Vdelta1 gamma-delta T cells from blood grown in culture (DOT cells). Receptor source: a human donor in good health.

Relative to its sample, this clone is medium-sized. Other DNA sequences from this sample encode an identical CDR3 as well. This sequence joins TRGV9 and TRGJ1 or TRGJ2. Per germline, CDR1 GITISATS and CDR2 ISYDGTV (reference sequence). Trimming removed 2 bases from V and 3 bases from J; junction bases left unmatched: 1. The length of the CDR3 is 12 residues. The CDR3, as DNA: TGTGCCTTGTGGGAGGGTTATTATAAGAAACTCTTT. It encodes CALWEGYYKKLF.

The V call is TRGV3, the J call TRGJP1. The CDR3 loop spans 17 amino acids. V shed 3 bases and J 0 bases; nucleotides not matched to a gene: 10. The germline CDR1 and CDR2 sequences are VTNTFY and YDVSTARD (reference sequence). The CDR3 sequence: CATWDGLYNTTGWFKIF. The DNA of the CDR3 is TGTGCCACCTGGGACGGGCTATATAATACCACTGGTTGGTTCAAGATATTT.

The chain joins TRGV9 to TRGJP2. Trimming cost V 0 bases and J 6 bases; bases outside gene matches: 4. The germline CDR1 and CDR2 sequences are GITISATS and ISYDGTV (reference sequence). The CDR3 is 14 residues long. Written as DNA, the CDR3 is TGTGCCTTGTGGGAGGTGCTGGGTGATTGGATCAAGACGTTT. Protein sequence: CALWEVLGDWIKTF.

Regarding this clone: Just one base apart from a much larger clone, this may be a read error. Other DNA sequences in this sample translate to the same CDR3. This chain connects TRGV9 to TRGJ1 or TRGJ2. This CDR3 is built from 13 residues. Per germline, CDR1 GITISATS and CDR2 ISYDGTV (reference sequence). V trimming: 0 bases; J trimming: 4 bases; junction bases outside the gene matches: 3. CDR3 DNA: TGTGCCTTGTGGGAGGTGCTATATTATAAGAAACTCTTT. Residues: CALWEVLYYKKLF.

This chain uses TRGV3 with TRGJ1 or TRGJ2. V was clipped by 0 bases and J by 5 bases; unmatched bases: 7. Germline V lookup: CDR1 VTNTFY, CDR2 YDVSTARD (reference sequence). This CDR3 region has 14 residues. The CDR3 nucleotides read TGTGCCACCTGGGACAGGCATCTTCATTATAAGAAACTCTTT. It translates to CATWDRHLHYKKLF.

The chain links TRGV4 to TRGJ1 or TRGJ2. V was pared by 3 bases and J by 6 bases, with 5 bases of the junction left unmatched. The CDR3 is 12 amino acids. From germline, CDR1 is EGSTGY and CDR2 YDSYTSSV. The CDR3 DNA is TGTGCCACCTGGGATTTCCGTTATAAGAAACTCTTT. This translates into CATWDFRYKKLF.

This clone appeared a single time. V is TRGV5 and J is TRGJP2. The CDR3 sequence is 18 residues long. CDR1 is VINAFY and CDR2 is YDVSNSKD in the germline V gene. The ends lost 0 bases at V and 0 bases at J; junction bases unmatched: 10. CDR3 in amino acids: CATWDRPIKYSSDWIKTF. The CDR3 DNA sequence: TGTGCCACCTGGGACAGGCCCATTAAGTATAGTAGTGATTGGATCAAGACGTTT.

V and J are TRGV4 and TRGJ1 or TRGJ2. Germline V CDR1 and CDR2: EGSTGY, YDSYTSSV. The J segment lost 3 bases and the V segment lost 4 bases, leaving 12 bases of the junction unmatched. CDR3 size: 15 residues. As DNA, the CDR3 is TGTGCCACCTGGGACAAACAGAAGCTTTATTATAAGAAACTCTTT. It yields the protein CATWDKQKLYYKKLF.

This chain links TRGV10 with TRGJ1 or TRGJ2. TRGV10 is assigned to the ORF class and has an uncertain function. The V segment lost 8 bases and the J segment 12 bases; nucleotides outside the gene matches: 8. The CDR3 extends over 10 amino acids. The CDR3 here is CAAWAPGKLF. CDR3 in DNA: TGTGCTGCGTGGGCCCCGGGGAAACTCTTT.

This chain links TRGV8 with TRGJ1 or TRGJ2. The CDR3 contains 13 residues. The germline V gene has CDR1 VENAVY and CDR2 YDSYNSRV. The V gene end was trimmed by 5 bases and the J gene end by 0 bases; junction bases not matched to a gene: 4. CDR3 in DNA: TGTGCCACCTGGGTCACGAATTATTATAAGAAACTCTTT. It translates to CATWVTNYYKKLF.

V is TRGV9 and J is TRGJ1 or TRGJ2. The germline CDR1 and CDR2 sequences are GITISATS and ISYDGTV (reference sequence). Trimming at V came to 4 bases and at J to 9 bases, leaving 12 bases not matched to a gene. This CDR3 has 13 residues. The CDR3 DNA reads as TGTGCCTTGTGGGATATAAAGTCGGGTAAGAAACTCTTT. Its translation: CALWDIKSGKKLF.

The chain links TRGV4 to TRGJ1 or TRGJ2. CDR1 and CDR2 from the germline V gene are EGSTGY and YDSYTSSV. This CDR3 comprises 14 residues. V trimming: 5 bases; J trimming: 5 bases; junction bases outside the gene matches: 12. This CDR3 is CATWARGWDYKKLF. DNA of the CDR3: TGTGCCACCTGGGCCCGGGGATGGGATTATAAGAAACTCTTT.

There are a few counts of this clone. The chain links TRGV2 to TRGJP2. The germline CDR1 and CDR2 sequences are EGSNGY and YDSYNSKV. V was clipped by 1 base and J by 0 bases; unmatched bases: 2. The CDR3 totals 15 residues. The DNA of the CDR3 is TGTGCCACCTGGGACGGTAATAGTAGTGATTGGATCAAGACGTTT. This codes for CATWDGNSSDWIKTF.

The chain couples TRGV9 to TRGJ1 or TRGJ2. CDR1 and CDR2 from the germline V gene are GITISATS and ISYDGTV (reference sequence). This CDR3 is 14 amino acids long. With 0 bases clipped from V and 7 bases from J, the junction kept 9 bases outside the gene matches. The CDR3 coding sequence is TGTGCCTTGTGGGAGGTGCATTCGGGGTATAAGAAACTCTTT. Translating it yields CALWEVHSGYKKLF.

This chain uses TRGV2 with TRGJP2. This CDR3 is 13 amino acids long. Germline CDR1 and CDR2: EGSNGY and YDSYNSKV. V lost 0 bases to trimming and J lost 9 bases; unmatched junction nucleotides: 4. The CDR3 here is CATWDGPNWIKTF. The CDR3 DNA follows: TGTGCCACCTGGGACGGGCCGAATTGGATCAAGACGTTT.

The chain has TRGV2 and TRGJ1 or TRGJ2. With 0 bases clipped from V and 3 bases from J, the junction kept 5 bases outside the gene matches. The V gene's germline CDR1 is EGSNGY and CDR2 YDSYNSKV. This CDR3 spans 14 amino acids. This CDR3 reads CATWDGAAYYKKLF. Here the CDR3 DNA reads TGTGCCACCTGGGACGGGGCCGCTTATTATAAGAAACTCTTT.

The sample holds a few counts of this clone. The rearrangement joins TRGV5 to TRGJP2. In germline, CDR1 is VINAFY, CDR2 YDVSNSKD. The J segment lost 1 base and the V segment lost 0 bases, leaving 2 bases of the junction unmatched. This CDR3 contains 15 residues. CDR3 DNA: TGTGCCACCTGGGACAGGCTTAGTAGTGATTGGATCAAGACGTTT. Its protein is CATWDRLSSDWIKTF.

With regard to this clone: A read error may be the cause here, since a much bigger clone is one base away. Additional DNA sequences in this sample encode the identical CDR3. This sequence joins TRGV8 and TRGJ1 or TRGJ2. Losses at the gene ends were 1 base for V and 3 bases for J; bases not matched to a gene: 0. The germline V gene has CDR1 VENAVY and CDR2 YDSYNSRV. The CDR3 has 12 amino acids. The CDR3 here is CATWDSYYKKLF. The DNA of the CDR3 is TGTGCCACCTGGGATAGTTATTATAAGAAACTCTTT.